A selection of T cell receptor beta chains follows, all from one sample in a study of T cell changes during pregnancy in multiple sclerosis. The method was immunoSEQ multiplex PCR; TCRdb's version includes in-frame clones alone and lacks a portion of them. Of about 58,000 clones in the sample, more than 80% were seen once. The material sequenced was CD4+ T cells from peripheral blood mononuclear cells, taken after pregnancy. These receptors were obtained from a female donor in good health, enrolled as a control in a pregnancy study. Each CDR3 is given with its conserved first and last residue. A D gene is named only where the DNA matches it firmly. Some rows have no size entry. The others give once, few or many, or a class for an expanded clone.

CASTTLRDRAREQYF,TGTGCCAGCACCACCCTCCGGGACAGGGCACGCGAGCAGTACTTC,TRBD1,TRBJ2-7,once,TRBV6-1
CASSWSRGDSPLHF,TGTGCCAGCAGTTGGTCCAGGGGAGATTCACCCCTCCACTTT,-,TRBJ1-6,-,TRBV27
CASSLDPGSLNTGELFF,TGTGCCAGCAGCTTAGACCCAGGCTCACTGAACACCGGGGAGCTGTTTTTT,-,TRBJ2-2,-,TRBV7-2
CASSPTRVQEKLFF,TGCGCCAGCAGCCCGACCAGGGTTCAGGAAAAACTGTTTTTT,-,TRBJ1-4,once,TRBV5-1
CASSQEVTGGTDTQYF,TGCGCCAGCAGCCAAGAAGTGACAGGGGGCACAGATACGCAGTATTTT,TRBD1,TRBJ2-3,few,TRBV4-3
CASQGGSNQPQHF,TGTGCCAGCCAGGGGGGAAGCAATCAGCCCCAGCATTTT,TRBD1,TRBJ1-5,-,TRBV10-3
CASSAKEGGGYTF,TGCGCCAGCAGCGCAAAAGAGGGTGGGGGCTACACCTTC,-,TRBJ1-2,-,TRBV4-3
CASRQGDYNEQFF,TGTGCCAGCAGGCAGGGGGACTACAATGAGCAGTTCTTC,TRBD1,TRBJ2-1,once,TRBV6-1
CASSPTTGPAGGYTF,TGTGCCAGCAGCCCAACGACAGGGCCAGCGGGTGGCTACACCTTC,TRBD1,TRBJ1-2,once,TRBV11-2
CASSPQGGGVSYEQYF,TGTGCCAGCAGCCCGCAGGGGGGCGGCGTCTCCTACGAGCAGTACTTC,-,TRBJ2-7,once,TRBV14
CASSWGGTGIAYEQYF,TGCGCCAGCAGCTGGGGCGGGACAGGGATCGCCTACGAGCAGTACTTC,TRBD1,TRBJ2-7,-,TRBV5-1
CASSRWGQGSGNTIYF,TGTGCCAGCAGCAGATGGGGACAGGGCTCTGGAAACACCATATATTTT,TRBD1,TRBJ1-3,-,TRBV7-9
CASRGQGTTDTQYF,TGTGCCAGCAGAGGACAGGGAACAACAGATACGCAGTATTTT,TRBD1,TRBJ2-3,-,TRBV6-6
CASSLLGGRGQPQHF,TGTGCCAGCAGCTTACTCGGGGGGCGAGGTCAGCCCCAGCATTTT,-,TRBJ1-5,-,TRBV11-2
CASSRRMAGSTDTQYF,TGTGCCAGCAGCCGGCGGATGGCGGGGAGCACAGATACGCAGTATTTT,-,TRBJ2-3,-,TRBV5-4
CAWTDTSNQPQHF,TGTGCCTGGACGGACACTTCAAATCAGCCCCAGCATTTT,-,TRBJ1-5,-,TRBV30
CASSGSGTEYEQYF,TGCGCCAGCAGTGGCTCCGGGACAGAGTACGAGCAGTACTTC,TRBD1,TRBJ2-7,-,TRBV10-2
CASRQGMNTEAFF,TGTGCCAGCAGGCAGGGGATGAACACTGAAGCTTTCTTT,-,TRBJ1-1,-,TRBV6-6
CASSQDLSTDTQYF,TGTGCCAGCAGCCAAGATCTGAGCACAGATACGCAGTATTTT,-,TRBJ2-3,-,TRBV4-2
CASSLAGGGKTQYF,TGTGCCAGCAGCTTAGCAGGGGGCGGGAAGACCCAGTACTTC,-,TRBJ2-5,-,TRBV7-2
CASSLGQRAYYGYTF,TGTGCCAGCAGTTTGGGACAGCGGGCGTATTATGGCTACACCTTC,TRBD1,TRBJ1-2,-,TRBV27
CASSPQGINQPQHF,TGTGCCAGCAGCCCTCAGGGGATTAATCAGCCCCAGCATTTT,-,TRBJ1-5,-,TRBV6-1
CASSSLTSGPTYNEQFF,TGTGCCAGCAGTTCCCTGACTAGCGGGCCCACCTACAATGAGCAGTTCTTC,TRBD2,TRBJ2-1,-,TRBV27
CASSSNPDRGGTEAFF,TGTGCCAGCAGTTCAAACCCGGACAGGGGCGGGACTGAAGCTTTCTTT,TRBD1,TRBJ1-1,-,TRBV6-6
CASSSPSGTDTQYF,TGTGCCAGCAGCTCTCCGTCAGGCACAGATACGCAGTATTTT,-,TRBJ2-3,-,TRBV7-6
CASSPRTGGSTEAFF,TGTGCCAGTAGTCCAAGGACAGGGGGCTCCACTGAAGCTTTCTTT,TRBD1,TRBJ1-1,few,TRBV19
CASRIAGVNTGELFF,TGTGCCAGCAGGATAGCGGGGGTGAACACCGGGGAGCTGTTTTTT,TRBD2,TRBJ2-2,-,TRBV7-9
CAIAWQGAFEQYF,TGTGCCATAGCGTGGCAGGGGGCTTTCGAGCAGTACTTC,TRBD1,TRBJ2-7,-,TRBV7-9
CAWSGSGRGHEQYF,TGTGCCTGGAGTGGGTCAGGGCGGGGGCACGAGCAGTACTTC,-,TRBJ2-7,-,TRBV30
CASSPAGGRSYEQYF,TGCGCCAGCAGCCCGGCGGGGGGCAGATCCTACGAGCAGTACTTC,TRBD2,TRBJ2-7,-,TRBV4-1
CASIQPTEKMGYTF,TGTGCCAGTATTCAACCGACTGAGAAGATGGGCTACACCTTC,-,TRBJ1-2,-,TRBV19
CASSLRVSGANVLTF,TGCGCCAGCAGCCTCAGGGTATCTGGGGCCAACGTCCTGACTTTC,-,TRBJ2-6,-,TRBV5-1
CASSMTGVGYTF,TGTGCCAGTAGTATGACAGGGGTGGGCTACACCTTC,TRBD1,TRBJ1-2,-,TRBV19
CASTSGAGGNSPLHF,TGTGCCAGCACCTCAGGGGCGGGGGGTAATTCACCCCTCCACTTT,-,TRBJ1-6,-,TRBV2
CASRQKRGNTEAFF,TGTGCCAGCAGACAGAAAAGGGGGAACACTGAAGCTTTCTTT,-,TRBJ1-1,few,TRBV7-2
CASSNRANGYTF,TGTGCCAGTAGTAACAGGGCTAATGGCTACACCTTC,-,TRBJ1-2,-,TRBV19
CASSAYRGRDYNEQFF,TGTGCCAGCAGCGCCTACAGGGGGCGGGACTACAATGAGCAGTTCTTC,TRBD1,TRBJ2-1,-,TRBV7-8
CAISRSGGNYGYTF,TGTGCCATCAGCCGTTCAGGGGGTAACTATGGCTACACCTTC,TRBD1,TRBJ1-2,-,TRBV10-3
CRADRGDTEAFF,TGCAGGGCAGACAGGGGTGACACTGAAGCTTTCTTT,TRBD1,TRBJ1-1,-,TRBV29-1
CASSLVAGLGSQGWTDTQYF,TGTGCCAGCAGCTTAGTCGCCGGTCTTGGTTCGCAGGGATGGACAGATACGCAGTATTTT,-,TRBJ2-3,-,TRBV13
CASSLFLVAAEAFF,TGTGCCAGCAGCTTATTCCTAGTTGCGGCTGAAGCTTTCTTT,-,TRBJ1-1,-,TRBV11-3
CASTPRAGDTDTQYF,TGTGCCAGCACCCCCCGAGCGGGGGACACAGATACGCAGTATTTT,TRBD2,TRBJ2-3,once,TRBV7-2
CASSLNGGDTEAFF,TGTGCCAGCAGCTTAAACGGGGGGGACACTGAAGCTTTCTTT,-,TRBJ1-1,-,TRBV7-3
CASSQEGQGSSYGYTF,TGCGCCAGCAGCCAAGAAGGACAGGGAAGTAGCTATGGCTACACCTTC,TRBD1,TRBJ1-2,-,TRBV4-3
CATPRRGAVDTQYF,TGTGCCACCCCCCGACGGGGGGCGGTAGATACGCAGTATTTT,-,TRBJ2-3,-,TRBV2
CASSQVSGGTEAFF,TGTGCCAGCAGCCAAGTGAGTGGGGGGACTGAAGCTTTCTTT,-,TRBJ1-1,-,TRBV14